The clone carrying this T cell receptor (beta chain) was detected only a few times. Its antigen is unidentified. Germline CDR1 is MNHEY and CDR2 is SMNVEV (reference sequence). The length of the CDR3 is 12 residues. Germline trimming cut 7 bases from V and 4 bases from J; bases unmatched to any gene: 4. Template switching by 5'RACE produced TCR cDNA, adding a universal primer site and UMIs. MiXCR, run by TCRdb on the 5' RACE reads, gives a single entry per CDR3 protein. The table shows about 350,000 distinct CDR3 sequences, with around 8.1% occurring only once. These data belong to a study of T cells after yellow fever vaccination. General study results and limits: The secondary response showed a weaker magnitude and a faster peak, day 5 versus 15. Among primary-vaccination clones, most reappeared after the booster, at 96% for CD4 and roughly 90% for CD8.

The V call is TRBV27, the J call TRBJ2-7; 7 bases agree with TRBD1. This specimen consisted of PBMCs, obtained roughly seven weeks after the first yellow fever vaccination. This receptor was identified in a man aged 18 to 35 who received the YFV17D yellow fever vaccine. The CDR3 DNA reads TGTGCCAGCAAGGGGGCCACATACGAGCAGTACTTC. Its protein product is CASKGATYEQYF.